This T cell receptor beta chain comes out of a study of shared clonotypes between healthy human individuals. Using immunoSEQ multiplex PCR, the repertoire was profiled, and TCRdb retains in-frame clones only, with some absent. The data hold about 490,000 clones, with about 82% observed a single time. This CDR3 region has 16 residues. V was pared by 0 bases and J by 2 bases, with 6 bases of the junction left unmatched. Germline CDR1 SGDLS, CDR2 YYNGEE. This TCR derives from a woman in her thirties or forties in good health. Some clones in this sample may be carry-over from other donors' samples. Sequenced: PBMCs. The chain has TRBV9 and TRBJ2-7, with TRBD2 matching 9 bases. The CDR3 DNA reads TGTGCCAGCAGCGTAGAGGTGACTAGCGGCCCCTACGAGCAGTACTTC. Translation gives CASSVEVTSGPYEQYF.